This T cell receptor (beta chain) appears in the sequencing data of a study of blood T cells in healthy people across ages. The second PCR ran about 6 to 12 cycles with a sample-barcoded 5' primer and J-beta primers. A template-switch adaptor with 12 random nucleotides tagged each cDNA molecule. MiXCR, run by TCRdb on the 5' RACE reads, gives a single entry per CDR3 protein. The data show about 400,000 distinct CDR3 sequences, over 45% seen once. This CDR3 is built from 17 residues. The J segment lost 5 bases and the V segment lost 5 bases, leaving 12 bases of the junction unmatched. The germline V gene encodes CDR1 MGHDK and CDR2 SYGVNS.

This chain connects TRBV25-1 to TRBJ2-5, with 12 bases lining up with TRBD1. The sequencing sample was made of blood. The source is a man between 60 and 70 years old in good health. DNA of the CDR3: TGTGCCAGCAGTCCCTACGGGGGACAGGGGGCGCGGGAGACCCAGTACTTC. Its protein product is CASSPYGGQGARETQYF. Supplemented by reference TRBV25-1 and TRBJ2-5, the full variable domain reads EADIYQTPRYLVIGTGKKITLECSQTMGHDKMYWYQQDPGMELHLIHYSYGVNSTEKGDLSSESTVSRIRTEHFPLTLESARPSHTSQYLCASSPYGGQGARETQYFGPGTRLLVL.